This T cell receptor beta chain originates from a study of shared clonotypes between healthy human individuals. Study results and limitations: Against clonotypes common to all four donors, non-shared ones had lower generation probabilities.

CD45RA-negative memory and CD45RA+ naive subsets were split from the CD4+ cells. This clone was counted once. Its antigen remains unknown. This CDR3 contains 15 residues. Germline-derived CDR1 and CDR2 are SNHLY and FYNNEI. V gave up 5 bases and J gave up 6 bases; unmatched junction bases: 9. At deep level, the assay was performed. Each subset's genomic DNA was shared equally among a number of immunoSEQ plates. Sequencing was performed with immunoSEQ multiplex PCR; in TCRdb, only in-frame clones are kept and a portion is missing. The data show roughly 2.6 million clones, approximately 94% seen once. The sequenced sample consisted of naive CD4+ T cells sorted from blood. Subset noted: CD45RA+ positively selected. The receptor was derived from a man in his late teens or twenties in good health. This rearrangement joins TRBV2 to TRBJ2-1; 8 nucleotides agree with TRBD2. The CDR3 spells CASSYGGVGFNEQFF. CDR3 sequence (DNA): TGTGCCAGCAGTTACGGGGGGGTAGGGTTCAATGAGCAGTTCTTC.